The sequence of this T cell receptor (beta chain) was determined in a study of cytomegalovirus exposure and HLA in healthy donors. Findings of the study overall: The study recorded fewer than 200 TCR beta chains that were cytomegalovirus-associated.

The study ran its PCR with 60 Vbeta and 13 Jbeta primers. Assay: immunoSEQ multiplex PCR; the TCRdb copy retains only in-frame clones and omits some. The record lists tens of thousands of clones, of which the ten most abundant hold approximately 1.5%. Germline values: CDR1 SGHNT, CDR2 YYREEE (reference sequence). CDR3 length: 14 residues. V was cut by 1 base and J by 8 bases, with 12 bases left in between. Points on this clone: Its antigen remains unknown.

The rearrangement links TRBV5-4 to TRBJ1-4, with D unclear. Sequenced input: PBMCs. This clonotype originated in a woman aged 60-75 years in good health and CMV-seronegative. The CDR3 reads CASSLRGNSEKLFF. The CDR3 DNA follows: TGTGCCAGCAGCTTGAGAGGGAATTCAGAAAAACTGTTTTTT.